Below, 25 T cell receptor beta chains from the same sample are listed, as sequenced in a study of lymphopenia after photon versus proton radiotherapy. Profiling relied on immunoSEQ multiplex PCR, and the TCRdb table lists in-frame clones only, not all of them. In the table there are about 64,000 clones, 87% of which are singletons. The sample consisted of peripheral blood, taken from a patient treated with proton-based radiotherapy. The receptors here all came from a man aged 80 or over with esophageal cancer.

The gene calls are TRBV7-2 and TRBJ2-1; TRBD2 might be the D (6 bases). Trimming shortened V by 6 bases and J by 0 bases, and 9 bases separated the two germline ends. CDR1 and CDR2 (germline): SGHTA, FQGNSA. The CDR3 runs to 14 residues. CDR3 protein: CASRPGSSYNEQFF. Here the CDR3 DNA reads TGTGCCAGCAGACCCGGGAGCTCCTACAATGAGCAGTTCTTC.

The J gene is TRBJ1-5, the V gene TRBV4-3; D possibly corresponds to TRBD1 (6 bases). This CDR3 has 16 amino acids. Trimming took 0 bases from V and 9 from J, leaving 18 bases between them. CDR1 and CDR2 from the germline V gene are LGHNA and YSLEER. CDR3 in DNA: TGCGCCAGCAGCCAAGAATGGGGGCAGTGGGTAGGGCCCCAGCATTTT. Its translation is CASSQEWGQWVGPQHF.

This CDR3 is CAWSVGPSLHGQYSNQPQHF. For the CDR3, the DNA is TGTGCCTGGAGTGTAGGTCCGAGCTTGCACGGACAGTATAGCAATCAGCCCCAGCATTTT. This chain joins TRBV30 and TRBJ1-5; perhaps TRBD1 as D (6 bases). There are 20 residues in the CDR3. V gave up 0 bases and J gave up 0 bases, with 24 bases separating them. Germline V gene sequence: CDR1 GTSNPN, CDR2 SVGIG (reference sequence).

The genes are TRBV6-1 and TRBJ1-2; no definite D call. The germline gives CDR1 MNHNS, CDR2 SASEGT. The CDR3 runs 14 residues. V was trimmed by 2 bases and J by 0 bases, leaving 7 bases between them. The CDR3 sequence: CASSERASNYGYTF. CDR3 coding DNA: TGTGCCAGCAGTGAAAGGGCCTCTAACTATGGCTACACCTTC.

The chain's CDR3 is CASSINRGEQETQYF. CDR3 nucleotide sequence: TGTGCCAGTAGTATTAATCGGGGAGAACAAGAGACCCAGTACTTC. The chain couples TRBV19 to TRBJ2-5, with a possible D match to TRBD2 (5 bases). The V end was cut by 3 bases, the J end by 2 bases, with 13 bases between. The germline gives CDR1 LNHDA, CDR2 SQIVND (reference sequence). The CDR3 runs 15 residues.

The CDR3 DNA reads as TGTGCCAGCAGTATCTCCTGGAATAATTCACCCCTCCACTTT. This translates into CASSISWNNSPLHF. J is TRBJ1-6 and V is TRBV6-5, with D hard to call. Germline lookup yields CDR1 MNHEY and CDR2 SVGAGI. The CDR3 has 14 residues. V lost 5 bases and J lost 5, with 10 bases in between.

CDR3 in amino acids: CASSQGQGLEQYF. The CDR3 nucleotides are TGTGCCAGCAGCCAGGGGCAGGGGTTAGAGCAGTACTTC. The chain combines TRBV7-2 with TRBJ2-7; maybe TRBD1 (6 bases). CDR3 length equals 13 residues. Deletions cut 5 bases from V and 7 bases from J, with 15 bases between. Germline CDR1 is SGHTA and CDR2 is FQGNSA. Together with reference TRBV7-2 and TRBJ2-7, the CDR3 gives the full variable domain: GAGVSQSPSNKVTEKGKDVELRCDPISGHTALYWYRQSLGQGLEFLIYFQGNSAPDKSGLPSDRFSAERTGGSVSTLTIQRTQQEDSAVYLCASSQGQGLEQYFGPGTRLTVT.

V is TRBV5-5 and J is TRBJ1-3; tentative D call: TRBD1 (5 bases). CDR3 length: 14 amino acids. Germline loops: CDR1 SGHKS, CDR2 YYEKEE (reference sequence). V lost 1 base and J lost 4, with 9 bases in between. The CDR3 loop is CASSLLGEGNTIYF. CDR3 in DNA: TGTGCCAGCAGCTTGCTAGGGGAAGGAAACACCATATATTTT.

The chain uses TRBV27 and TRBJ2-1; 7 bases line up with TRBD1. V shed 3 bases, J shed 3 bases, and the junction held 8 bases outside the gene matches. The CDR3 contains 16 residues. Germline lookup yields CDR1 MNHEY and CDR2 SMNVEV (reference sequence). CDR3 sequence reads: CASSFAPGTVYNEQFF. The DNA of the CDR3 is TGTGCCAGCAGTTTCGCCCCCGGGACAGTCTACAATGAGCAGTTCTTC.

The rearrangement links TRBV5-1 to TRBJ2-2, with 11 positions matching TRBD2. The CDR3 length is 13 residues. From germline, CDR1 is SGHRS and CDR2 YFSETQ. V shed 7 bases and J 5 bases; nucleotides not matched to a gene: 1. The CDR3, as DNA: TGCGCCAGCCGGACTAGCGGGACCGGGGAGCTGTTTTTT. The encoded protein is CASRTSGTGELFF.

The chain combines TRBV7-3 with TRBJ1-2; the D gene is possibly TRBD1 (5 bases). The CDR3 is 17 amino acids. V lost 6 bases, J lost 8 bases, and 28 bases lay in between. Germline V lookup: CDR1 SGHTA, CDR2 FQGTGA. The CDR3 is CASSFSGDSSKMGGYTF. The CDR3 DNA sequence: TGTGCCAGCAGTTTCTCCGGCGACAGCTCGAAAATGGGGGGCTACACCTTC.

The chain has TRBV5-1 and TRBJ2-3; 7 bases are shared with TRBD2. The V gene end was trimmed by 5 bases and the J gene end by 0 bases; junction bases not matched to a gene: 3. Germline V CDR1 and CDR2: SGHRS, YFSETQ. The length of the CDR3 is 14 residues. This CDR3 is CASRGTISTDTQYF. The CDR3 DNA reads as TGCGCCAGCAGAGGGACTATTAGCACAGATACGCAGTATTTT.

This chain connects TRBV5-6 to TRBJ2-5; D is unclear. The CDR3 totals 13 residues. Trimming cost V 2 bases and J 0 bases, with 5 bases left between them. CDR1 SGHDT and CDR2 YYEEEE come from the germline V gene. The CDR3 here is CASSFWYQETQYF. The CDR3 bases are TGTGCCAGCAGCTTTTGGTACCAAGAGACCCAGTACTTC.

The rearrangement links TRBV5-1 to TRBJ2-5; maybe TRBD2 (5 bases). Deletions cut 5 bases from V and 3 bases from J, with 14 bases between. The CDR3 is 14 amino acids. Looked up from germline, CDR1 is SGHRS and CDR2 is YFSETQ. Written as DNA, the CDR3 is TGCGCCAGCAGATCACGGACCGGGGAAGAGACCCAGTACTTC. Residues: CASRSRTGEETQYF.

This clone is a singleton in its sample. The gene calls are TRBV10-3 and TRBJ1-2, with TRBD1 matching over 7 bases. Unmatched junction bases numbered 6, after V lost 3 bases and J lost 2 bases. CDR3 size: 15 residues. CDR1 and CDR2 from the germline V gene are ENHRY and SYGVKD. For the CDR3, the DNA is TGTGCCATCAGTGAAGGGCCGGGACAGAACTATGGCTACACCTTC. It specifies CAISEGPGQNYGYTF.

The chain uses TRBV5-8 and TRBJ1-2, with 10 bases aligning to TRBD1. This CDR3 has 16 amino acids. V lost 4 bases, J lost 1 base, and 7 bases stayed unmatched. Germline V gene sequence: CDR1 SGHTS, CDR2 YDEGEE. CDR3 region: CASSAPGQGSNYGYTF. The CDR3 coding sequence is TGTGCCAGCAGCGCACCGGGACAGGGGAGTAACTATGGCTACACCTTC.

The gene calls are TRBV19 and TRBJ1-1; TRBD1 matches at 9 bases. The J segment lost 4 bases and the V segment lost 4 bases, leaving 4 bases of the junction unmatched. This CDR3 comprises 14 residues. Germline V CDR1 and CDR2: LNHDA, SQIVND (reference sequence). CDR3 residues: CASSNRDRATEAFF. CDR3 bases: TGTGCCAGTAGTAACCGGGACAGGGCCACTGAAGCTTTCTTT. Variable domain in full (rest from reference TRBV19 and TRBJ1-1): DGGITQSPKYLFRKEGQNVTLSCEQNLNHDAMYWYRQDPGQGLRLIYYSQIVNDFQKGDIAEGYSVSREKKESFPLTVTSAQKNPTAFYLCASSNRDRATEAFFGQGTRLTVV.

CDR3 DNA: TGTGCCAGTAGTATCCTGGGCGGCAGAATGAACACTGAAGCTTTCTTT. It translates to CASSILGGRMNTEAFF. The rearrangement uses TRBV19 and TRBJ1-1, with D unclear. This CDR3 is built from 16 residues. Germline V gene data show CDR1 as LNHDA and CDR2 as SQIVND (reference sequence). V was cut by 3 bases and J by 0 bases, with 14 bases left in between.

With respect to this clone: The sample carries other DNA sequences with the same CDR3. The CDR3 here is CASQGTAYGYTF. The DNA for the CDR3 is TGTGCCAGCCAAGGGACTGCCTATGGCTACACCTTC. The gene calls are TRBV6-5 and TRBJ1-2; D is possibly TRBD1 (5 bases). The CDR3 extends over 12 amino acids. Germline CDR1 MNHEY, CDR2 SVGAGI. V lost 8 bases, J lost 4 bases, and 11 bases lay in between.

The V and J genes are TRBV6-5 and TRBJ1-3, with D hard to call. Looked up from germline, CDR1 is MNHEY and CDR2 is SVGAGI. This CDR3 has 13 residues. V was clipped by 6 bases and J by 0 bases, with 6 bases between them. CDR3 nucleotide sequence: TGTGCCAGCAGACCTCCCTCTGGAAACACCATATATTTT. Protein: CASRPPSGNTIYF.

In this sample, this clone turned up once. The CDR3 DNA reads as TGCGCCAGCAGCCAAGATCGAGGGCTAGCGGGAGCCTACGAGCAGTACTTC. As protein: CASSQDRGLAGAYEQYF. The chain carries TRBV4-3 and TRBJ2-7, with TRBD2 matching 10 bases. Germline V gene sequence: CDR1 LGHNA, CDR2 YSLEER. The junction had 7 bases not matched to a gene; V was cut back by 0 bases and J by 2 bases. This CDR3 is built from 17 residues.

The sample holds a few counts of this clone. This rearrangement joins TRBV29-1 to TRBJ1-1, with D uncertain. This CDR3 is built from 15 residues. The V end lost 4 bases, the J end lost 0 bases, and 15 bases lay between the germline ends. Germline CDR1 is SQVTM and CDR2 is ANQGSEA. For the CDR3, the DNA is TGCAGCGTTGGGCGGGATCCCTATTTGAACACTGAAGCTTTCTTT. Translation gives CSVGRDPYLNTEAFF.

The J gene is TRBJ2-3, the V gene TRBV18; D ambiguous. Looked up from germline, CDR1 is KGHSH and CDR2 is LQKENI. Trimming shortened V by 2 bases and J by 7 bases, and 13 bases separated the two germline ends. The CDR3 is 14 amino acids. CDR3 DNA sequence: TGTGCCAGCTCACCAATCGGGTCTGGAAATACGCAGTATTTT. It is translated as CASSPIGSGNTQYF.

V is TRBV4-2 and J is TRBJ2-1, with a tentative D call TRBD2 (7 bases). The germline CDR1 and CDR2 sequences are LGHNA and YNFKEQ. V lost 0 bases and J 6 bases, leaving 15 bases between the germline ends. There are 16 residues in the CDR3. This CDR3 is CASSQEGGGNPNEQFF. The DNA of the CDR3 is TGTGCCAGCAGCCAAGAAGGGGGGGGGAATCCCAATGAGCAGTTCTTC.

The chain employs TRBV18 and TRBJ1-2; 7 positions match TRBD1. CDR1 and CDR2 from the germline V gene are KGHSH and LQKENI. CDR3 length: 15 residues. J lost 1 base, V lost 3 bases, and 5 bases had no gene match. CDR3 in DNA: TGTGCCAGCTCACCCGGGACAGAATTTAACTATGGCTACACCTTC. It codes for CASSPGTEFNYGYTF.